This T cell receptor (beta chain) stems from a study of Siglec-9 on CD8 T cells in melanoma. Study-level points and caveats: An effector memory CD8+ subset marked by Siglec-9 reportedly appeared to gather in melanoma.

After removal of 5 bases from V and 4 bases from J, the junction contained 7 bases not matched to a gene. This CDR3 is built from 15 residues. The germline gives CDR1 LNHDA, CDR2 SQIVND (reference sequence). Profiled with immunoSEQ multiplex PCR; TCRdb holds only in-frame clones, not every one. This sample has 30,000 to 45,000 clones, with roughly 84% found just once. A word on this clone: The antigen is not known.

The chain employs TRBV19 and TRBJ1-2; 10 bases align to TRBD1. Sequenced input: Siglec-9- CD8+ T cells sorted from blood. The clonotype comes from a human donor in good health. The CDR3 region is CASSVGTGVVYGYTF. DNA of the CDR3: TGTGCCAGTAGTGTCGGGACAGGGGTAGTCTATGGCTACACCTTC.